This TCR beta chain was captured in a study of vaccination effects on CD4 cells after COVID-19. As for the study in general: Ahead of sequencing, the ViraFEST assay grew antigen-specific CD4+ T cells using viral peptide pools. Early and late time points after vaccination were used to sample a few convalescent patients.

The method was immunoSEQ multiplex PCR; TCRdb's version includes in-frame clones alone and lacks a portion of them. Of nearly 35,000 clones listed, around 74% are singletons. This CDR3 has 15 residues. Per germline, CDR1 SGDLS and CDR2 YYNGEE. Unmatched junction bases numbered 3, after V lost 2 bases and J lost 2 bases. CD4+ T cells were isolated after 10 days of culture. Confirmation by PCR established that the person had SARS-CoV-2 infection between March and December 2020. Vaccine administered to participants consisted of two doses of either BNT162b2 or mRNA-1273. Study results and caveats: By a late point after vaccination, infection- and vaccine-induced clones had shrunk markedly through clonal contraction.

About this clone itself: Its antigen remains unidentified.

The gene calls are TRBV9 and TRBJ2-1; 8 bases match TRBD2. The origin of this receptor is a human donor who had a prior SARS-CoV-2 infection. This specimen consisted of CD4+ T cells from PBMCs cultured without peptide, obtained after COVID-19 vaccination. CDR3 loop: CASSVGSGTYNEQFF. CDR3 in DNA: TGTGCCAGCAGCGTTGGTAGCGGGACCTACAATGAGCAGTTCTTC.